This T cell receptor (beta chain) was captured by sequencing in a study of CD8 T cells in ankylosing spondylitis. Study results and caveats: Prior literature has documented some motif variants in synovial fluid and blood from reactive arthritis. A TCR beta motif of fewer than ten highly homologous variants seemed to mark ankylosing spondylitis blood. Clones tied to disease were said to be significantly enriched in matched ankylosing spondylitis synovial fluid. Disease-linked clones displayed a CD8+ phenotype and appeared relatively rarely in peripheral blood.

Generation of TCR beta libraries employed quantitative 5'-RACE incorporating molecular barcodes. TCRdb re-called the 5' RACE reads through MiXCR, storing one row per CDR3 protein. The sample has about 540,000 distinct CDR3 sequences; more than 9.5% are singletons. As concerns this clonotype: No antigen is known for it.

V was clipped by 4 bases and J by 9 bases, with 13 bases between them. Germline V gene sequence: CDR1 MNHEY, CDR2 SVGEGT. The CDR3 covers 14 residues. The clonotype comes from a male donor with ankylosing spondylitis. This sequence joins TRBV6-2 or TRBV6-3 and TRBJ1-6; D is unresolved. The sequenced sample consisted of blood, either unsorted or a sorted T cell fraction (not recorded which). CDR3 loop: CASSWAPSRSPLHF. CDR3 nucleotide sequence: TGTGCCAGCAGTTGGGCGCCCTCTCGTTCACCCCTCCACTTT.